This TCR beta chain was found in a study of cytomegalovirus exposure and HLA in healthy donors. The study, taken as a whole, reports: A cluster of highly shared sequence variants was likely a sequencing artifact. In vitro testing confirmed a few CMV-associated chains as specific for CMV antigens.

On this clone itself: What it recognizes is unknown.

The PCR employed 60 Vbeta primers together with 13 Jbeta primers. Libraries were prepared by immunoSEQ multiplex PCR; TCRdb keeps only in-frame clonotypes and omits some of them. This table has approximately 93,000 clones, approximately 64% appearing once. CDR1 and CDR2 from the germline V gene are SGHNT and YYREEE (reference sequence). The V and J ends lost 0 bases and 1 base respectively, with 10 bases between them. CDR3 length: 15 amino acids. Sequences were obtained from PBMCs. The TCR was taken from a boy aged 10-17 years in good health and CMV-seropositive. The J gene is TRBJ1-1, the V gene TRBV5-4; tentative D call: TRBD1 (5 bases). The CDR3 protein is CASSLGDSKNTEAFF. CDR3 nucleotide sequence: TGTGCCAGCAGCTTGGGCGACAGCAAGAACACTGAAGCTTTCTTT.